This T cell receptor (beta chain) is from a study of T cells in women clearing cervical HPV infection. Findings and caveats of the study: Cases and controls were distinguished at AUC 0.83 by richness and V genes. Repertoire richness, not evenness, was significantly elevated in CIN3+ cases versus controls.

The length of the CDR3 is 14 residues. Germline CDR1 is SNHLY and CDR2 is FYNNEI. The V segment lost 10 bases and the J segment 2 bases; nucleotides outside the gene matches: 8. Measured with immunoSEQ multiplex PCR; TCRdb has only the in-frame clones, and not every one. The sample table includes 40,000 to 60,000 clones. In the case of this clone: Its antigen is unidentified. The CDR3 end falls 3 residues outside the read, so it is completed with the germline J gene.

The sequence was obtained from a woman aged 18-69 years with a cervical HPV16 infection that either progressed to CIN3+ or cleared (not recorded which). Sequenced input: blood buffy coat. This sequence joins TRBV2 and TRBJ2-3; 8 bases agree with TRBD2. Partial CDR3 DNA: TGTGCCACCCAGACGGGGGGGGTCACAGATACG. Residues: CATQTGGVTDT. The complete CDR3 protein is CATQTGGVTDTQYF.